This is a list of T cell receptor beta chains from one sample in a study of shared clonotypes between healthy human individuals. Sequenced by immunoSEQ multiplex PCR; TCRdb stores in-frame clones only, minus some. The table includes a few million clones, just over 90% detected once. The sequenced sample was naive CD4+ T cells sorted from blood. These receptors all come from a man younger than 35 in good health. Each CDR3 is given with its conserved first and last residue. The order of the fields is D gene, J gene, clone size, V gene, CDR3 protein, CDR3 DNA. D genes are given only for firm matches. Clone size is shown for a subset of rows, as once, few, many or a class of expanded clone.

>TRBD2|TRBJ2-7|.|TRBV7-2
CASKTSGSSYEQYF
TGTGCCAGCAAGACTAGCGGGAGCTCCTACGAGCAGTACTTC
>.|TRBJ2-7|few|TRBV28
CASSLEWGEQYF
TGTGCCAGCAGTTTAGAGTGGGGCGAGCAGTACTTC
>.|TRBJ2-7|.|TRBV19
CASTPTADSHFYEQYF
TGTGCCAGTACCCCCACCGCGGACAGCCATTTCTACGAGCAGTACTTC
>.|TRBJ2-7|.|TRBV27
CASSLGQSYEQYF
TGTGCCAGCAGTTTAGGGCAGTCCTACGAGCAGTACTTC
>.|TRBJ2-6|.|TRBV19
CASSIRPTDNVLTF
TGTGCCAGTAGTATAAGACCCACGGATAACGTCCTGACTTTC
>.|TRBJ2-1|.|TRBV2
CANRDNGNEQFF
TGTGCCAACCGGGACAACGGCAATGAGCAGTTCTTC
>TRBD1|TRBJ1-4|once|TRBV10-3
CAISPGQSEKLFF
TGTGCCATCAGCCCGGGACAGAGCGAAAAACTGTTTTTT
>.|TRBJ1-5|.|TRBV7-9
CAPQGSCLNNQPQHF
TGTGCCCCCCAAGGGTCGTGTCTGAACAATCAGCCCCAGCATTTT
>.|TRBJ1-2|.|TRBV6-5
CASSNPPGTAGYTF
TGTGCCAGCAGTAACCCCCCCGGGACGGCAGGCTACACCTTC
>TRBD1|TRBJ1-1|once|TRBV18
CASSPRRQGTVTEAFF
TGTGCCAGCTCACCGCGTCGACAGGGTACGGTCACTGAAGCTTTCTTT
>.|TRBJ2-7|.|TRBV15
CATSRSPQLLLYEQYF
TGTGCCACCAGCCGATCCCCCCAGTTGCTTTTATACGAGCAGTACTTC
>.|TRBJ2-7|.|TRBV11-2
CASSPGLLFAYEQYF
TGTGCCAGCAGCCCCGGACTATTATTTGCCTACGAGCAGTACTTC
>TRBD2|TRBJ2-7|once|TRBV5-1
CASSPRLAGAQSYEQYF
TGCGCCAGCAGTCCCCGACTAGCGGGAGCCCAGTCCTACGAGCAGTACTTC
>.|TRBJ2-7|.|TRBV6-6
CASSTGSRSYEQYF
TGTGCCAGCAGTACAGGATCACGCTCCTACGAGCAGTACTTC